This T cell receptor (beta chain) stems from a study of blood T cell repertoires in COVID-19. Study-level information: The United States, Italy and Spain provided the acute and convalescent COVID-19 samples. PBMCs, B-cell-depleted T cells, or T cells provided the cDNA or gDNA that made up the material.

The CDR3 has 16 amino acids. Trimming shortened V by 4 bases and J by 5 bases, and 18 bases separated the two germline ends. Germline-derived CDR1 and CDR2 are SGHRS and YFSETQ. In the original analysis: Researchers report that nucleated cell counts were estimated from reference gene primer amplification. TCRdb's copy holds only in-frame clones and misses some; the assay was immunoSEQ multiplex PCR. V, J and clone size derive from that table, while D and trimming were established from the DNA sequence. The data show 350,000 to 450,000 clones, with 85% seen just once and approximately 3.7% held by the top ten.

This sequence was found in a woman younger than 30 with acute or convalescent COVID-19. Sequencing was done on a sample of peripheral blood. The rearrangement joins TRBV5-1 to TRBJ2-2; D may be TRBD1 (5 bases). The CDR3 protein is CASSPYGAVETGELFF. CDR3 in DNA: TGCGCCAGCAGCCCATATGGGGCCGTTGAGACCGGGGAGCTGTTTTTT.